This T cell receptor beta chain came from a study of shared clonotypes between healthy human individuals. Points from the study as a whole: Clonotypes that were shared across a handful of donors made up approximately 5% of naive CD4 clonotypes. Clonotypes not shared had lower generation probabilities than those common to all four donors. Sequencing depth was predicted to influence how clonotypes are shared among donors.

Recent vaccinations or acute infections were absent in the healthy HIV-negative adult donors. With respect to this clone: Its target is not known.

The germline V and J ends were trimmed by 4 bases and 2 bases, with 13 bases remaining between them. The CDR3 contains 14 residues. The germline V gene has CDR1 SGHKS and CDR2 YYEKEE (reference sequence). Assay: immunoSEQ multiplex PCR; the TCRdb copy retains only in-frame clones and omits some. The data show about 1.1 million clones, with 60% to 80% seen just once and 0.89% held by the top ten. The chain couples TRBV5-5 to TRBJ2-7, with a possible D match to TRBD1 (6 bases). The sequenced sample was memory CD4+ T cells from PBMCs. Indicated subset: CD45RA-negative fraction. The clonotype was recovered from a man aged 18 to 35 in good health. Some clones in this sample may be carry-over from other donors' samples. The CDR3: CASSANRVTYEQYF. The CDR3 nucleotides read TGTGCCAGCAGCGCTAACAGGGTGACCTACGAGCAGTACTTC.